This TCR beta chain was identified in a study of shared clonotypes between healthy human individuals. The repertoire was sequenced with immunoSEQ multiplex PCR; TCRdb's copy has only in-frame clones and lacks some. The sample gives 2 million or so clones, 95% of which show up once; 0.13% is in the top ten. The CDR3 totals 15 residues. Per the germline V gene, CDR1 is MNHNY and CDR2 is SVGAGI (reference sequence). V gave up 4 bases and J gave up 4 bases, with 16 bases separating them. The chain carries TRBV6-6 and TRBJ1-1, with D maybe TRBD1 (5 bases). The TCR originated in a man between 18 and 29 years old in good health. Sequencing input: naive CD4+ T cells sorted from blood. As for subset: CD45RA+ positively selected. In DNA form, the CDR3 reads TGTGCCAGCAGTTCTCGGACGGGGCGGGTCACTGAAGCTTTCTTT. Its translation: CASSSRTGRVTEAFF.